This entry is about one T cell receptor beta chain. Antigen unknown. This sample was taken from a study of cytomegalovirus exposure and HLA in healthy donors. Findings and caveats of the study: TCR beta sequences numbering some 17,000 were associated with HLA alleles at 0.05 false discovery rate in a later analysis. Altogether, 150 to 200 TCR beta chains were recorded as cytomegalovirus-associated. Donors were assumed by presence/absence analyses to have roughly uniform sequencing depth.

PCR employed 60 Vbeta and 13 Jbeta primers. Some clones are missing from TCRdb's copy, which holds only in-frame ones; the method was immunoSEQ multiplex PCR. The table shows about 85,000 clones, with 80% occurring only once. CDR3 length: 14 residues. Looked up from germline, CDR1 is GTSNPN and CDR2 is SVGIG (reference sequence). J gave up 2 bases and V 5 bases, and 8 bases lay outside the gene matches. This sequence joins TRBV30 and TRBJ2-7, with 8 bases aligning to TRBD2. Sequenced sample: PBMCs. The sequence was obtained from a man over 45 in good health and CMV-seropositive. The CDR3 loop reads CAWAGGRFPYEQYF. CDR3 nucleotide sequence: TGTGCCTGGGCGGGGGGCAGATTTCCCTACGAGCAGTACTTC.